This record concerns one TCR beta chain sequence. Its target is unknown. The data derive from a study of T cell repertoires in cytomegalovirus infection. Across the whole study: An indication of both CMV infection and matching HLA type came from public TCR beta signatures. Study conclusions and caveats: Based on cumulative public TCR beta family frequency, carriers of CMV plus the relevant HLA were identified.

TCRdb ran MiXCR on the reads and lists one entry per CDR3 protein. The sample consists of some 800,000 distinct CDR3 sequences, almost 30% of them appearing once. The V end was cut by 4 bases, the J end by 9 bases, with 18 bases between. CDR1 is MNHNS and CDR2 is SASEGT in the germline V gene. The CDR3 spans 14 residues. This chain connects TRBV6-1 to TRBJ1-2; D unresolved. This specimen was cultured CD8+ T cells from PBMCs, taken from culture after CMV antigen stimulation. The receptor comes from a human donor in good health (CMV status not recorded). Some clones in this sample may be carry-over from other donors' samples. CDR3 region: CASSAPGIMFRYTF. CDR3 nucleotides: TGTGCCAGCAGTGCGCCGGGTATTATGTTTCGCTACACCTTC.